Listed below are T cell receptor beta chains from one sample, sequenced in a study of blood T cell repertoires in COVID-19. Here immunoSEQ multiplex PCR was the method, and the copy in TCRdb shows in-frame clones only, minus some. The data hold more than 85,000 clones, with roughly 80% observed a single time. Sequencing was carried out using peripheral blood. The receptor set was obtained from a woman between 65 and 79 years old with acute or convalescent COVID-19. CDR3s include the opening cysteine and the closing phenylalanine or tryptophan. Each record gives: J gene, V gene, CDR3 protein.

>TRBJ2-1|TRBV3-1/TRBV3-2
CASSQDIRLTKHNEQFF
>TRBJ2-2|TRBV15
CATSSPRAVFGELFF
>TRBJ2-6|TRBV6-4
CASSPSGQLSGANVLTF
>TRBJ2-2|TRBV30
CAWTPPIGRAGELFF
>TRBJ1-3|TRBV4-3
CASSQDLRGDSSGNTIYF
>TRBJ1-2|TRBV4-3
CASSQVGTGWRHGYTF
>TRBJ2-3|TRBV7-2
CASSLELAGGLDTQYF
>TRBJ1-2|TRBV7-9
CASSPRDPGVAGYTF
>TRBJ2-5|TRBV9
CASSPGLAGTQETQYF
>TRBJ1-4|TRBV10-3
CAISATGDREKLFF
>TRBJ1-2|TRBV3-1/TRBV3-2
CASSQRPLYGYTF
>TRBJ2-7|TRBV12-1
CASTGAGTGEGEQYF
>TRBJ2-7|TRBV7-9
CASSLGPLQHSYEQYF
>TRBJ2-7|TRBV30
CAWKIGYEQYF
>TRBJ1-1|TRBV19
CASRLRDGGAFF
>TRBJ2-6|TRBV18
CASSLWTGAGANVLTF
>TRBJ1-3|TRBV29-1
CSVEQNSGNTIYF
>TRBJ1-4|TRBV15
CATSRGGPNEKLFF
>TRBJ1-1|TRBV6-4
CASSDGDIPELNTEAFF
>TRBJ1-1|TRBV11-2
CASSLAGFTEAFF
>TRBJ2-1|TRBV7-2
CASSPSSGGQYNEQFF
>TRBJ2-3|TRBV20-1
CSASHMDTQYF
>TRBJ1-4|TRBV4-1
CASSQGSQGARPTNEKLFF
>TRBJ1-1|TRBV28
CASSFMAPTGNTEAFF
>TRBJ2-1|TRBV10-2
CASSTGTGATNEQFF
>TRBJ2-3|TRBV5-1
CASAVTGDTDTQYF
>TRBJ2-5|TRBV13
CASSLVRETQYF
>TRBJ2-1|TRBV19
CASRQDRFEQFF
>TRBJ1-6|TRBV5-1
CASSLFGQGTPLHF
>TRBJ2-3|TRBV30
CAWSVGGMISTDTQYF
>TRBJ2-2|TRBV5-1
CASSPLGRDLTGELFF
>TRBJ2-7|TRBV7-2
CASRLEALAGYEQYF
>TRBJ2-7|TRBV28
CASSWDRGRSEQYF
>TRBJ1-6|TRBV27
CASSLGSGGARNSPLHF
>TRBJ2-1|TRBV11-2
CASSSRPEGEQFF